The rows below give T cell receptor beta chains drawn from one sample of a study of shared T cell receptors in the human thymus. The data were produced by immunoSEQ multiplex PCR, yet TCRdb's version contains in-frame clones alone and is incomplete. The data show approximately 68,000 clones, about 95% seen once. The sequencing sample was made of thymocytes. These receptors came from a human donor. Each CDR3 is given with its conserved first and last residue. A D gene is named only where the DNA matches it firmly. Rows give clone size only sometimes, using once, few, many, or a class for an expanded clone.

D gene	clone size	V gene	J gene	CDR3 DNA	CDR3 protein
TRBD2	NA	TRBV6-6	TRBJ2-5	TGTGCCAGCACCATCGGTCTAGCGGGGGTACAAGAGACCCAGTACTTC	CASTIGLAGVQETQYF
NA	NA	TRBV4-2	TRBJ1-5	TGTGCCAGCAGCCAAGATTCGCCTTTGTGGCCCCAGCATTTT	CASSQDSPLWPQHF
TRBD2	NA	TRBV7-8	TRBJ2-7	TGTGCCAGCAGCTCTACTAGCGGGGGGGCCATCGAGCAGTACTTC	CASSSTSGGAIEQYF
TRBD1	NA	TRBV4-3	TRBJ1-2	TGCGCCAGCAGCCAGGGCACAGGGGCGGTCTCCAACATGGGCTATGGCTACACCTTC	CASSQGTGAVSNMGYGYTF
TRBD1	NA	TRBV28	TRBJ2-7	TGTGCCAGCAGTTCCGGGACAGGTAAACTGGGCGAGCAGTACTTC	CASSSGTGKLGEQYF
NA	NA	TRBV21-1	TRBJ2-7	TGTGCCAGCAGACCCCCCGCAGGGTGTTACGAGCAGTACTTC	CASRPPAGCYEQYF
TRBD2	NA	TRBV11-2	TRBJ2-4	TGTGCCAGCAGCCAAGGTGTTGGTCCGGGGGGGTTTACCAAAAACATTCAGTACTTC	CASSQGVGPGGFTKNIQYF
TRBD1	once	TRBV7-9	TRBJ1-2	TGTGCCAGCAGCTCATTCTGGGGACAGGGATACTATGGCTACACCTTC	CASSSFWGQGYYGYTF
NA	NA	TRBV7-9	TRBJ2-3	TGTGCCAGCAGCTTAGACGTCACCTGGGCAGATACGCAGTATTTT	CASSLDVTWADTQYF
TRBD1	once	TRBV28	TRBJ2-7	TGTGCCAGCAGGATGGGACAGGGAACCACTACGGGGGAGCAGTACTTC	CASRMGQGTTTGEQYF
NA	NA	TRBV4-1	TRBJ2-7	TGCGCCAGCAGCCAAGGTGGCGGGGCTACAATCTCCTACGAGCAGTACTTC	CASSQGGGATISYEQYF
TRBD1	NA	TRBV2	TRBJ2-7	TGTGCCAGTACACCGGGACAGGCAATTTCCTCCTACGAGCAGTACTTC	CASTPGQAISSYEQYF
TRBD2	NA	TRBV9	TRBJ2-1	TGTGCCAGCAGCGCGCGGACTAGCGGGGGGGCCTACAATGAGCAGTTCTTC	CASSARTSGGAYNEQFF
TRBD2	NA	TRBV9	TRBJ2-5	TGTGCCAGCAGCGTAGAGTTGCGGGGGGGCTGGGAGACCCAGTACTTC	CASSVELRGGWETQYF
TRBD1	NA	TRBV7-2	TRBJ2-2	TGTGCCAGCAGCTGCGTTCCGGGGACAGGGGTCACCGGGGAGCTGTTTTTT	CASSCVPGTGVTGELFF
NA	NA	TRBV27	TRBJ2-3	TGTGCCAGCAGCCCGAAGGAGCTCACAGATACGCAGTATTTT	CASSPKELTDTQYF
NA	few	TRBV9	TRBJ1-1	TGTGCCAGCAGCCCTCGGACAGCCGAGACGTTGGTAGCTTTCTTT	CASSPRTAETLVAFF
TRBD2	NA	TRBV7-8	TRBJ2-7	TGTGCCAGCAGCTTAGTTGCGGGGGGTCTAGAATGGACCTACGAGCAGTACTTC	CASSLVAGGLEWTYEQYF
TRBD1	NA	TRBV14	TRBJ2-1	TGTGCCAGCAGCCCCAGAAGAGAACAGGGGCCCCGAATATACAATGAGCAGTTCTTC	CASSPRREQGPRIYNEQFF
NA	NA	TRBV19	TRBJ2-3	TGTGCCAGTACTATGGGTGTTAGAGATACAGATACGCAGTATTTT	CASTMGVRDTDTQYF
TRBD2	once	TRBV10-3	TRBJ2-5	TGTGCCATCAGTGTCGGGGGGGCCACGAATCAAGAGACCCAGTACTTC	CAISVGGATNQETQYF
TRBD2	NA	TRBV7-9	TRBJ2-3	TGTGCCAGCAGCTTAGCCGGGGGTAGAGGACTAGCTCGCACAGATACGCAGTATTTT	CASSLAGGRGLARTDTQYF
TRBD1	NA	TRBV27	TRBJ1-6	TGTGCCAGCTGGGGCCCGACAGGGGGAGGGGTTGGGGCCCTCCACTTT	CASWGPTGGGVGALHF
TRBD1	NA	TRBV4-3	TRBJ1-3	TGCGCCAGCAGCCAAGATTACAGGACCGACAGGGGCGATAGTCGGACCATATATTTT	CASSQDYRTDRGDSRTIYF
NA	NA	TRBV15	TRBJ2-1	TGTGCCACCAGCAGACCCCCAACGGGGGACAGAGCTTCTAATGAGCAGTTCTTC	CATSRPPTGDRASNEQFF
TRBD2	NA	TRBV4-3	TRBJ2-6	TGCGCCAGCAGCCCTAGCGGGGCCTTTGGGGCCAACGTCCTGACTTTC	CASSPSGAFGANVLTF
NA	NA	TRBV4-3	TRBJ2-5	TGCGCCAGCAGCCAAGGTTCGGCGGTGCGGGATCAAGAGACCCAGTACTTC	CASSQGSAVRDQETQYF
NA	NA	TRBV5-4	TRBJ2-1	TGTGCCAGCAGCGAACGAATACTCCGGCGGGCCCATGAGCAGTTCTTC	CASSERILRRAHEQFF
TRBD1	NA	TRBV9	TRBJ2-3	TGTGCCAGCAGCGCTAGGGACAGGGTATCAGATACGCAGTATTTT	CASSARDRVSDTQYF
TRBD1	NA	TRBV15	TRBJ2-5	TGTGCCACCAGCAGAAACAGGGGGACAACAATTATCGTATCCCAAGAGACCCAGTACTTC	CATSRNRGTTIIVSQETQYF
NA	NA	TRBV6-6	TRBJ2-7	TGTGCCATAGGGGGAGGTGAGGAGCAGTACTTC	CAIGGGEEQYF
NA	NA	TRBV19	TRBJ1-1	TGTGCCAGTAGTATACAGGGGCTCATGAACACTGAAGCTTTCTTT	CASSIQGLMNTEAFF
NA	NA	TRBV4-1	TRBJ1-4	TGCGCCAGCAGTCATTCTCGTCGCGACAGTCACTACGAAAAACTGTTTTTT	CASSHSRRDSHYEKLFF
TRBD1	NA	TRBV7-2	TRBJ1-6	TGTGCCAGCAGCTTATGCCTCGACGGGGACAGCTCCTATAATTCACCCCTCCACTTT	CASSLCLDGDSSYNSPLHF
TRBD1	NA	TRBV4-3	TRBJ1-1	TGCGCCAGCAGCACCCGGACAGGGAACGAGGACACTGAAGCTTTCTTT	CASSTRTGNEDTEAFF
NA	NA	TRBV5-1	TRBJ2-7	TGCGCCAGCAGCTTGTTGGCGACCTATTTCTCCTACGAGCAGTACTTC	CASSLLATYFSYEQYF
TRBD1	NA	TRBV4-1	TRBJ2-7	TGCGCCAGCAGCCAAGTCAACAGGGGGCCCCGAGGGCAGTACTTC	CASSQVNRGPRGQYF
NA	NA	TRBV7-2	TRBJ1-3	TGTGCCAGCAGCTCCGATCTATCAGGGATCCGCTCTGGAAACACCATATATTTT	CASSSDLSGIRSGNTIYF
NA	NA	TRBV10-3	TRBJ2-7	TGTGCCATCAGGGGACGAGCAGGGCCATACGAGCAGTACTTC	CAIRGRAGPYEQYF
NA	NA	TRBV4-1	TRBJ2-2	TGCGCCAGCAGCAACCGGGAGACGCAGGGCCCCGGGGAGCTGTTTTTT	CASSNRETQGPGELFF
NA	NA	TRBV19	TRBJ1-1	TGTGCCAGTAGTATCCTGCACCCAAACGGACTGCCCATGAACACTGAAGCTTTCTTT	CASSILHPNGLPMNTEAFF
TRBD2	NA	TRBV27	TRBJ2-1	TGTGCCAGCAGTCCCTCGCTAGCGGGGGCGTTATACAATGAGCAGTTCTTC	CASSPSLAGALYNEQFF
NA	NA	TRBV5-1	TRBJ2-1	TGCGCCAGCAGCTTGCCAGGGTCGGGGGAGCAGTTCTTC	CASSLPGSGEQFF
NA	NA	TRBV25-1	TRBJ1-1	TGTGCCAGCAGTGAATATCGAAGTGAGAACACTGAAGCTTTCTTT	CASSEYRSENTEAFF
TRBD2	NA	TRBV7-9	TRBJ2-1	TGTGCCAGCAGCTCTCTCACTAGCGGGGGCTACAATGAGCAGTTCTTC	CASSSLTSGGYNEQFF
NA	NA	TRBV15	TRBJ1-6	TGTGCCACCAGCAGAGAACACCTGACAGTTAATTCACCCCTCCACTTT	CATSREHLTVNSPLHF
NA	NA	TRBV5-4	TRBJ2-1	TGTGCCAGCAGCCGCTATGGACCCAGCTCCTACAATGAGCAGTTCTTC	CASSRYGPSSYNEQFF
NA	NA	TRBV29-1	TRBJ2-3	TGCAGCGTTGAAGATTCGGGGGACCCTAGCACAGATACGCAGTATTTT	CSVEDSGDPSTDTQYF
NA	once	TRBV27	TRBJ2-7	TGTGCCAGCAGTTTAGGGGAAAGAGTAGGCTACGAGCAGTACTTC	CASSLGERVGYEQYF
TRBD1	NA	TRBV7-2	TRBJ2-2	TGTGCCAGCAGCTTAGACAGGGGGCCCACCGGGGAGCTGTTTTTT	CASSLDRGPTGELFF
NA	NA	TRBV2	TRBJ2-7	TGTGCCAGCAGTGAAGTCGACGTCGGCTCCTACGAGCAGTACTTC	CASSEVDVGSYEQYF